The rows below give T cell receptor beta chains drawn from one sample of a study of PD-L1 blockade in urothelial cancer. Generated by immunoSEQ multiplex PCR, the TCRdb table keeps only in-frame clones and is missing some. The data contain more than 95,000 clones, 86% of them singletons. The sequencing used PBMCs, collected around atezolizumab (anti-PD-L1) treatment. All receptors derive from a man over 45 with urothelial cancer. Both conserved end residues are part of each CDR3. A D gene is named only where the DNA matches it firmly. Clone size is given for some rows only: seen once, a few or many times, or a class if the clone is expanded.

V	J	size	D	CDR3	DNA
TRBV14	TRBJ1-1	.	.	CASSQGWQDTEAFF	TGTGCCAGCAGCCAAGGATGGCAGGACACTGAAGCTTTCTTT
TRBV29-1	TRBJ1-1	.	.	CSVVATGSSEAFF	TGCAGCGTTGTGGCAACAGGGAGCTCCGAAGCTTTCTTT
TRBV27	TRBJ2-1	few	TRBD2	CASRNPAGGLYNEQFF	TGTGCCAGCAGAAACCCAGCGGGAGGGCTATACAATGAGCAGTTCTTC
TRBV15	TRBJ2-2	.	.	CATSGGGPRGSNTGELFF	TGTGCCACCAGCGGAGGGGGGCCCAGAGGGTCGAACACCGGGGAGCTGTTTTTT
TRBV2	TRBJ1-2	.	.	CASSLRDNGYTF	TGTGCCAGCAGTCTTAGGGACAATGGCTACACCTTC
TRBV2	TRBJ1-6	.	.	CASSDQGSYNSPLHF	TGTGCCAGCAGTGACCAGGGTTCCTATAATTCACCCCTCCACTTT
TRBV6-4	TRBJ2-2	.	.	CASSDSPAGTGELFF	TGTGCCAGCAGTGACTCGCCAGCGGGCACCGGGGAGCTGTTTTTT
TRBV7-9	TRBJ2-7	.	.	CASSLGTTFVVEQYF	TGTGCCAGCAGCTTAGGGACTACATTCGTGGTAGAGCAGTACTTC
TRBV5-1	TRBJ1-1	.	.	CASSPLGGSAWRGTEAFF	TGCGCCAGCAGCCCACTGGGCGGTAGTGCGTGGCGGGGCACTGAAGCTTTCTTT
TRBV19	TRBJ1-5	.	.	CASSKPGGNQPQHF	TGTGCCAGTAGTAAGCCGGGGGGTAATCAGCCCCAGCATTTT
TRBV14	TRBJ1-1	.	.	CASSQVGSPGTEAFF	TGTGCCAGCAGCCAAGTCGGGTCTCCGGGGACTGAAGCTTTCTTT
TRBV5-4	TRBJ1-1	.	.	CASMMEGLNTEAFF	TGTGCCAGCATGATGGAGGGGCTGAACACTGAAGCTTTCTTT
TRBV5-1	TRBJ1-1	.	.	CASSHEQGSAFF	TGCGCCAGCAGCCACGAACAGGGTTCAGCTTTCTTT
TRBV11-2	TRBJ2-7	.	.	CASSFSQGFPYEQYF	TGTGCCAGCAGCTTCTCCCAGGGCTTCCCCTACGAGCAGTACTTC
TRBV7-2	TRBJ2-5	once	.	CASALSVTTETQYF	TGTGCCAGCGCCCTTAGCGTAACGACGGAGACCCAGTACTTC
TRBV5-1	TRBJ1-1	.	TRBD1	CASSSTGVLTGNTEAFF	TGCGCCAGCAGCTCCACAGGGGTTCTTACCGGGAACACTGAAGCTTTCTTT
TRBV6-6	TRBJ1-6	.	.	CATSGKSSYNSPLHF	TGTGCCACATCAGGAAAGAGCTCCTATAATTCACCCCTCCACTTT
TRBV5-1	TRBJ2-7	.	.	CASRARGGSYEQYF	TGCGCCAGCAGAGCGCGAGGAGGGTCCTACGAGCAGTACTTC
TRBV30	TRBJ1-4	.	.	CAWSVSGPRGEKLFF	TGTGCCTGGAGTGTATCCGGGCCCAGGGGCGAAAAACTGTTTTTT
TRBV5-6	TRBJ2-7	.	TRBD1	CASSLVDRGEQYF	TGTGCCAGCAGCTTGGTGGACAGGGGGGAGCAGTACTTC
TRBV6-5	TRBJ2-7	once	.	CASVLDPYEQYF	TGTGCCAGCGTCCTAGATCCCTACGAGCAGTACTTC
TRBV7-9	TRBJ2-7	.	TRBD2	CASSSISGSRYEQYF	TGTGCCAGCAGCTCTATTAGCGGGAGTAGATACGAGCAGTACTTC
TRBV9	TRBJ1-3	.	TRBD1	CASSPRQGVYSGNTIYF	TGTGCCAGCAGCCCCCGACAGGGGGTCTACTCTGGAAACACCATATATTTT
TRBV11-2	TRBJ1-2	.	.	CASSPGLQGGGYTF	TGTGCCAGCAGCCCGGGACTCCAGGGAGGAGGCTACACCTTC
TRBV29-1	TRBJ1-6	.	TRBD1	CSVSAGGSSPLHF	TGCAGCGTTTCGGCAGGGGGCAGTTCACCCCTCCACTTT